The 20 T cell receptor beta chains in this list originate from one sample, sequenced in a study of T cell clones after liver transplantation. Assay: immunoSEQ multiplex PCR; the TCRdb copy retains only in-frame clones and omits some. Among over 2,000 clones, 20% to 25% were seen once, and the ten largest hold roughly a sixth. Antigens of these TCRs are unknown. Alloreactive TCRbeta sequences came from sequencing proliferating CFSE-low cells in the MLR. The specimen was CD8+ T cells from cultured PBMCs. These receptors were taken from a human patient who received a liver transplant. Some T cells may be provided by the graft donor.

The chain employs TRBV18 and TRBJ1-5; D remains unclear. Trimming took off 6 bases at V and 5 bases at J, with 11 bases between the two ends. The CDR3 consists of 13 residues. Germline assignment: CDR1 KGHSH and CDR2 LQKENI. CDR3 protein: CASSGGGHQPQHF. The CDR3 nucleotides are TGTGCCAGCTCCGGAGGTGGCCATCAGCCCCAGCATTTT.

The V call is TRBV2, the J call TRBJ2-7; D is perhaps TRBD2 (6 bases). Trimming cost V 6 bases and J 5 bases, with 17 bases left between them. Germline V gene lookup returns CDR1 SNHLY and CDR2 FYNNEI. The CDR3 spans 14 residues. For the CDR3, the DNA is TGTGCCAGCAGCGAAAGTGGGAGGTGGGACGAGCAGTACTTC. This sequence encodes CASSESGRWDEQYF.

This clone qualifies as large (0.1 to 1%). V usage is TRBV2 and J usage is TRBJ1-1; 11 nucleotides line up with TRBD1. The CDR3 sequence is 18 residues long. V trimming: 1 base; J trimming: 3 bases; junction bases outside the gene matches: 10. Germline V lookup: CDR1 SNHLY, CDR2 FYNNEI. CDR3 sequence: CASSEGRTGGLVDTEAFF. The CDR3 coding sequence is TGTGCCAGCAGTGAAGGCCGGACAGGGGGCTTAGTAGACACTGAAGCTTTCTTT.

Judged by abundance, this clone is medium-sized. The chain joins TRBV7-9 to TRBJ2-1; unclear D gene. This CDR3 contains 17 residues. Trimming stripped 2 bases from V and 4 bases from J, with 18 bases between. Germline V lookup: CDR1 SEHNR, CDR2 FQNEAQ (reference sequence). CDR3 sequence: CASSLSSAAAEYNEQFF. The CDR3 DNA is TGTGCCAGCAGCTTAAGTTCGGCTGCGGCAGAATACAATGAGCAGTTCTTC.

This clone was counted only a few times. A much larger clone lies one base from this, so it may be a read error. V and J are TRBV11-2 and TRBJ2-6, with D perhaps TRBD1 (8 bases). The V and J ends lost 8 bases and 2 bases respectively, with 19 bases between them. The CDR3 is 17 residues long. Germline V gene sequence: CDR1 SGHAT, CDR2 FQNNGV. The CDR3 region has the DNA TGTGCCAGCGGGGGGGGACAGGTTAGCGCTGGGGCCAACGTCCTGACTTTC. The encoded protein is CASGGGQVSAGANVLTF.

This chain connects TRBV7-6 to TRBJ1-5; D gene ambiguous. Germline V gene sequence: CDR1 SGHVS, CDR2 FNYEAQ. The CDR3 extends over 13 amino acids. With 5 bases removed from V and 2 bases from J, the gap between germline ends came to 7 bases. DNA for the CDR3: TGTGCCAGCAGCCGATCCGGCAATCAGCCCCAGCATTTT. The encoded protein is CASSRSGNQPQHF.

This clone was counted only a few times. Since a much larger clone is just one base distant, this may be a read error. Other DNA sequences in this specimen translate into the identical CDR3. V and J are TRBV5-4 and TRBJ1-1; 11 bases fit TRBD1. The J segment lost 1 base and the V segment lost 4 bases, leaving 9 bases of the junction unmatched. Germline values: CDR1 SGHNT, CDR2 YYREEE (reference sequence). CDR3 size: 17 residues. DNA for the CDR3: TGTGCCAGCAGCCAAGATTTCGGACAGGGGGCGAACACTGAAGCTTTCTTT. This gives the protein CASSQDFGQGANTEAFF.

This clone occurred a few times. The chain is built from TRBV7-2 and TRBJ2-1; D gene ambiguous. V gave up 2 bases and J gave up 4 bases, with 18 bases separating them. The CDR3 runs to 17 residues. The germline CDR1 and CDR2 sequences are SGHTA and FQGNSA. Written as DNA, the CDR3 is TGTGCCAGCAGCTTAAGTTCGGCTGCGGCAGAATACAATGAGCAGTTCTTC. Residues: CASSLSSAAAEYNEQFF.

This clone was counted only a few times. V gene TRBV6-4 combines with J gene TRBJ2-3, with 8 bases identical to TRBD1. After removal of 6 bases from V and 4 bases from J, the junction contained 9 bases not matched to a gene. The CDR3 is 15 residues long. Germline V gene sequence: CDR1 MRHNA, CDR2 SNTAGT. CDR3 amino acids: CASSPKTGEADTQYF. As DNA, the CDR3 is TGTGCCAGCAGCCCGAAGACAGGGGAGGCAGATACGCAGTATTTT.

This clone has more than one count but fewer than ten. The V and J genes are TRBV5-6 and TRBJ1-1; D possibly corresponds to TRBD1 (5 bases). In germline, CDR1 is SGHDT, CDR2 YYEEEE. CDR3 length: 16 residues. Deletions cut 0 bases from V and 11 bases from J, with 23 bases between. DNA for the CDR3: TGTGCCAGCAGCTTGGAGGAGGGGTGGAAGGGTGGTCGGGCTTTCTTT. Its translation is CASSLEEGWKGGRAFF.

This clone was detected only a few times. The J gene is TRBJ2-4, the V gene TRBV9; no firm D call. CDR1 and CDR2 (germline): SGDLS, YYNGEE. The CDR3 sequence is 15 residues long. Deletions cut 4 bases from V and 0 bases from J, with 11 bases between. The CDR3 DNA reads TGTGCCAGCAGCCCCGGGTCACTAGCCAAAAACATTCAGTACTTC. It specifies CASSPGSLAKNIQYF.

In this sample, this clone is large (0.1 to 1%). The V call is TRBV5-1, the J call TRBJ2-7; tentative D call: TRBD1 (6 bases). V lost 4 bases, J lost 0 bases, and 14 bases lay in between. Germline V gives CDR1 SGHRS, CDR2 YFSETQ. The length of the CDR3 is 15 residues. DNA for the CDR3: TGCGCCAGCAGCCCCATCACAGGGAGCTCCTACGAGCAGTACTTC. This translates into CASSPITGSSYEQYF.

The V call is TRBV11-2, the J call TRBJ1-1; D remains unclear. V was pared by 5 bases and J by 4 bases, with 17 bases between. CDR1 SGHAT and CDR2 FQNNGV come from the germline V gene. CDR3 length: 15 amino acids. Written as DNA, the CDR3 is TGTGCCAGCAGCCCCCGAGAGGGAATCGCCACTGAAGCTTTCTTT. It codes for CASSPREGIATEAFF.

This clone ranks as medium-sized. V and J are TRBV7-9 and TRBJ2-7, with D perhaps matching TRBD1 or TRBD2 (6 bases each). The V end lost 0 bases, the J end lost 5 bases, and 20 bases lay between the germline ends. Germline assignment: CDR1 SEHNR and CDR2 FQNEAQ (reference sequence). This CDR3 contains 17 residues. The CDR3 bases are TGTGCCAGCAGCTTAGCGCCTTGGGGGCCGGAGGGGGACGAGCAGTACTTC. It is translated as CASSLAPWGPEGDEQYF.

A word on this clone: A far larger clone is one nucleotide away, so this likely arose from a read error. The J gene is TRBJ1-2, the V gene TRBV6-6, with no clear D. This CDR3 region has 13 residues. Per the germline V gene, CDR1 is MNHNY and CDR2 is SVGAGI (reference sequence). CDR3 DNA: TGTGCCAGCCCCGAGCATCCCAACTATTGCTACACCTTC. This translates into CASPEHPNYCYTF.

Sample share makes this clone medium-sized (0.01 to 0.1%). J is TRBJ2-1 and V is TRBV5-4; TRBD2 is a possible D gene (7 bases). Germline lookup yields CDR1 SGHNT and CDR2 YYREEE (reference sequence). The V end lost 5 bases, the J end lost 3 bases, and 18 bases lay between the germline ends. CDR3 size: 16 residues. CDR3 loop: CASRPGRGQGYNEQFF. CDR3 nucleotides: TGTGCCAGCAGACCGGGGCGGGGGCAGGGCTACAATGAGCAGTTCTTC. The complete variable domain, with remaining parts taken from reference TRBV5-4 and TRBJ2-1, reads ETGVTQSPTHLIKTRGQQVTLRCSSQSGHNTVSWYQQALGQGPQFIFQYYREEENGRGNFPPRFSGLQFPNYSSELNVNALELDDSALYLCASRPGRGQGYNEQFFGPGTRLTVL.

This chain connects TRBV11-2 to TRBJ1-1; 8 positions match TRBD1. CDR3 length equals 13 residues. Trimming took 7 bases from V and 4 from J; bases not matched to a gene: 5. Germline-derived CDR1 and CDR2 are SGHAT and FQNNGV. In nucleotides, the CDR3 is TGTGCCAGCAAGACAGGGGTGGCCACTGAAGCTTTCTTT. This encodes CASKTGVATEAFF. The full variable domain, completed using reference TRBV11-2 and TRBJ1-1, is EAGVAQSPRYKIIEKRQSVAFWCNPISGHATLYWYQQILGQGPKLLIQFQNNGVVDDSQLPKDRFSAERLKGVDSTLKIQPAKLEDSAVYLCASKTGVATEAFFGQGTRLTVV.

In its sample, this clone ranks as medium-sized. This CDR3 reads CASSPRDRLTLSYNEQFF. The CDR3, as DNA: TGTGCCAGCAGCCCCCGGGACAGGCTAACTCTCTCCTACAATGAGCAGTTCTTC. This chain joins TRBV7-8 and TRBJ2-1; 8 bases align to TRBD1. The CDR3 consists of 18 residues. Germline assignment: CDR1 SGHVS and CDR2 FQNEAQ. The trim removed 5 bases at V and 0 bases at J, leaving 12 bases unmatched.

J is TRBJ2-1 and V is TRBV11-2, with D unresolved. Germline lookup yields CDR1 SGHAT and CDR2 FQNNGV. V lost 4 bases and J lost 6, with 16 bases in between. The CDR3 runs to 15 residues. CDR3: CASSSEKITANEQFF. The DNA of the CDR3 is TGTGCCAGCAGCTCCGAAAAAATAACGGCCAATGAGCAGTTCTTC. The variable domain in full, with the rest retrieved from reference TRBV11-2 and TRBJ2-1, is EAGVAQSPRYKIIEKRQSVAFWCNPISGHATLYWYQQILGQGPKLLIQFQNNGVVDDSQLPKDRFSAERLKGVDSTLKIQPAKLEDSAVYLCASSSEKITANEQFFGPGTRLTVL.

By share, this clone counts as large. The rearrangement joins TRBV7-2 to TRBJ2-7; D is perhaps TRBD2 (6 bases). The ends were cut back, 6 bases at V and 6 bases at J, with 18 bases in the middle. The CDR3 extends over 14 amino acids. The germline V gene encodes CDR1 SGHTA and CDR2 FQGNSA. CDR3 sequence reads: CASSFFRDSLEQYF. The CDR3 nucleotides read TGTGCCAGCAGTTTTTTCCGGGACTCTCTCGAGCAGTACTTC.